The 23 T cell receptor beta chains below all came from one sample that was sequenced in a study of cytotoxic CD8 clonotypes in ibrutinib-treated CLL. Libraries were prepared by immunoSEQ multiplex PCR; TCRdb keeps only in-frame clonotypes and omits some of them. The sample records fewer than 80,000 clones, approximately 57% being singletons. The sample in question was PBMCs, obtained after 12 months of ibrutinib treatment. These receptor sequences come from a human donor with chronic lymphocytic leukemia.

The chain employs TRBV6-5 and TRBJ1-1; D gene uncertain. V shed 0 bases and J shed 6 bases, with 11 bases lying between them. Germline CDR1 and CDR2: MNHEY and SVGAGI. This CDR3 has 14 residues. The CDR3 coding sequence is TGTGCCAGCAGTTACTCTGGCATCAAGGCTGAAGCTTTCTTT. Translating gives CASSYSGIKAEAFF.

V usage is TRBV4-1 and J usage is TRBJ1-5, with 9 bases matching TRBD1. CDR3 size: 20 residues. J gave up 6 bases and V 0 bases, and 18 bases lay outside the gene matches. The germline V gene encodes CDR1 MGHRA and CDR2 YSYEKL. CDR3 sequence reads: CASSQDRSGTGSWRSQPQHF. CDR3 in DNA: TGCGCCAGCAGCCAAGATCGGTCAGGGACAGGGTCCTGGAGAAGTCAGCCCCAGCATTTT.

The chain joins TRBV28 to TRBJ2-3, with TRBD1 identical over 7 bases. J gave up 2 bases and V 11 bases, and 7 bases lay outside the gene matches. The CDR3 runs to 13 residues. Germline V gene sequence: CDR1 MDHEN, CDR2 SYDVKM. This CDR3 is CAFRDRVTDTQYF. CDR3 DNA sequence: TGTGCCTTTCGGGACAGAGTCACAGATACGCAGTATTTT. The variable domain in full, with the rest retrieved from reference TRBV28 and TRBJ2-3, is DVKVTQSSRYLVKRTGEKVFLECVQDMDHENMFWYRQDPGLGLRLIYFSYDVKMKEKGDIPEGYSVSREKKERFSLILESASTNQTSMYLCAFRDRVTDTQYFGPGTRLTVL.

This sequence joins TRBV2 and TRBJ2-1; 11 bases align to TRBD2. Unmatched junction bases numbered 1, after V lost 5 bases and J lost 10 bases. CDR1 SNHLY and CDR2 FYNNEI come from the germline V gene. The CDR3 runs 12 residues. CDR3 sequence (DNA): TGTGCCAGCAGTCTAGCGGGAGGCGAGCAGTTCTTC. Amino acid sequence: CASSLAGGEQFF.

The chain couples TRBV5-1 to TRBJ2-7, with 7 bases aligning to TRBD1. From germline, CDR1 is SGHRS and CDR2 YFSETQ. V shed 4 bases and J 3 bases; nucleotides not matched to a gene: 4. CDR3 length: 13 residues. The DNA for the CDR3 is TGCGCCAGCAGCGGGGACAGTTTCTACGAGCAGTACTTC. Translating it yields CASSGDSFYEQYF.

This clone turned up a few times. The chain carries TRBV6-5 and TRBJ1-5; 9 nucleotides line up with TRBD1. There are 14 residues in the CDR3. Germline loops: CDR1 MNHEY, CDR2 SVGAGI. V lost 6 bases and J lost 6; bases outside the gene matches: 6. CDR3: CASSAGQGAQPQHF. For the CDR3, the DNA is TGTGCCAGCAGCGCGGGACAGGGAGCTCAGCCCCAGCATTTT.

This sequence joins TRBV28 and TRBJ2-4; the D is unclear. CDR1 and CDR2 from the germline V gene are MDHEN and SYDVKM. Trimming shortened V by 4 bases and J by 11 bases, and 12 bases separated the two germline ends. The length of the CDR3 is 12 residues. CDR3 in DNA: TGTGCCAGCAGTTCGGGCCTAGGCCTTCAGTACTTC. Translated: CASSSGLGLQYF.

This clone was seen a few times. V is TRBV2 and J is TRBJ1-2; D call uncertain. This CDR3 has 12 amino acids. Germline V gene sequence: CDR1 SNHLY, CDR2 FYNNEI. V shed 6 bases and J shed 5 bases, with 10 bases lying between them. CDR3 in DNA: TGTGCCAGCAGACCTTCGGGATATGGCTACACCTTC. It translates to CASRPSGYGYTF.

Ten or more counts support this clone. Written as DNA, the CDR3 is TGCGCCAGCGCGCCGGACCACCTAGGGGAAAAACTGTTTTTT. Its protein is CASAPDHLGEKLFF. The J gene is TRBJ1-4, the V gene TRBV5-1; D is undetermined. Between the trimmed V and J ends, which lost 7 bases and 8 bases, there was a span of 18 bases. Germline V gene data show CDR1 as SGHRS and CDR2 as YFSETQ. This CDR3 spans 14 amino acids.

The V call is TRBV18, the J call TRBJ2-7, with D perhaps matching TRBD1 (5 bases). The V and J ends lost 1 base and 4 bases respectively, with 14 bases between them. The germline CDR1 and CDR2 sequences are KGHSH and LQKENI. This CDR3 spans 15 amino acids. CDR3 sequence (DNA): TGTGCCAGCTCACCACGGGGAAAGGGGAATTACGAGCAGTACGTC. This codes for CASSPRGKGNYEQYV.

The V and J genes are TRBV6-5 and TRBJ2-7; TRBD1 agrees at 7 bases. CDR3 size: 15 residues. V lost 6 bases, J lost 0 bases, and 8 bases stayed unmatched. The germline gives CDR1 MNHEY, CDR2 SVGAGI. Here the CDR3 DNA reads TGTGCCAGCAGGATTCCAGGGGGTAGCTCCTACGAGCAGTACTTC. Translation: CASRIPGGSSYEQYF.

The CDR3 sequence: CAISEDAKSVSGYTF. CDR3 bases: TGTGCCATCAGTGAGGACGCTAAATCCGTGTCAGGCTACACCTTC. The gene calls are TRBV10-3 and TRBJ1-2; D gene uncertain. V lost 2 bases to trimming and J lost 8 bases, with 18 bases between them. Germline lookup yields CDR1 ENHRY and CDR2 SYGVKD. This CDR3 contains 15 residues.

This chain uses TRBV7-2 with TRBJ1-6; TRBD1 aligns across 7 bases. Germline CDR1 SGHTA, CDR2 FQGNSA. The CDR3 has 14 residues. V lost 4 bases and J lost 6; bases outside the gene matches: 3. The CDR3 DNA reads TGTGCCAGCAGCTCCGGACAGGCTAATTCACCCCTCCACTTT. It yields the protein CASSSGQANSPLHF.

The J gene is TRBJ1-5, the V gene TRBV7-9; 9 bases match TRBD1. Germline V lookup: CDR1 SEHNR, CDR2 FQNEAQ (reference sequence). The CDR3 loop spans 12 amino acids. The V gene end was trimmed by 5 bases and the J gene end by 12 bases; junction bases not matched to a gene: 5. CDR3 in amino acids: CASSRTGDLQHF. CDR3 sequence (DNA): TGTGCCAGCAGCCGGACAGGGGATCTCCAGCATTTT.

V and J are TRBV11-2 and TRBJ2-5; 9 nucleotides align to TRBD1. The CDR3 sequence is 16 residues long. V gave up 5 bases and J gave up 5 bases; unmatched junction bases: 12. Germline-derived CDR1 and CDR2 are SGHAT and FQNNGV. The CDR3 DNA reads as TGTGCCAGCAGCCCCCGGACAGGGGTCGTGAGGGAGACCCAGTACTTC. Translating it yields CASSPRTGVVRETQYF.

This chain links TRBV2 with TRBJ2-3; D gene ambiguous. The V gene lost 8 bases and the J gene lost 4 bases, with 13 bases spanning the gap. From germline, CDR1 is SNHLY and CDR2 FYNNEI. This CDR3 has 13 residues. CDR3 amino acids: CASAGFGSDTQYF. Here the CDR3 DNA reads TGTGCCAGCGCAGGATTCGGGTCAGATACGCAGTATTTT.

The chain uses TRBV5-6 and TRBJ1-5; 7 bases are shared with TRBD1. CDR3 size: 15 residues. Trimming cost V 0 bases and J 4 bases; bases outside gene matches: 4. Per the germline V gene, CDR1 is SGHDT and CDR2 is YYEEEE. The CDR3 is CASSLEGAGNQPQHF. Written as DNA, the CDR3 is TGTGCCAGCAGCTTGGAGGGGGCAGGGAATCAGCCCCAGCATTTT.

The chain combines TRBV25-1 with TRBJ2-2, with 13 nucleotides matching TRBD2. The length of the CDR3 is 15 residues. V shed 4 bases and J 5 bases; nucleotides not matched to a gene: 1. The V gene's germline CDR1 is MGHDK and CDR2 SYGVNS. CDR3 residues: CASSVLAGGTGELFF. In DNA form, the CDR3 reads TGTGCCAGCAGTGTACTAGCGGGAGGGACCGGGGAGCTGTTTTTT.

The chain is built from TRBV27 and TRBJ1-2; D is perhaps TRBD1 (6 bases). Between the trimmed V and J ends, which lost 8 bases and 7 bases, there was a span of 23 bases. The germline V gene encodes CDR1 MNHEY and CDR2 SMNVEV (reference sequence). This CDR3 has 15 amino acids. The CDR3 loop is CASVTGRGWLSGYTF. The CDR3 nucleotides read TGTGCCAGCGTTACAGGTAGGGGGTGGCTTAGTGGCTACACCTTC.

This chain links TRBV28 with TRBJ2-1; maybe TRBD1 (5 bases). There are 16 residues in the CDR3. Germline V gene lookup returns CDR1 MDHEN and CDR2 SYDVKM. V shed 7 bases and J shed 1 base, with 17 bases lying between them. CDR3 residues: CASTSTPRVSYNEQFF. The CDR3 region has the DNA TGTGCCAGCACCTCGACTCCCAGGGTGTCCTACAATGAGCAGTTCTTC.

This clone was recorded many times. The V gene is TRBV20-1, the J gene TRBJ2-1; no definite D call. Germline V gene lookup returns CDR1 DFQATT and CDR2 SNEGSKA (reference sequence). The CDR3 has 10 amino acids. V gave up 2 bases and J gave up 8 bases, with 4 bases separating them. The CDR3 DNA reads TGCAGTGCTAGAAGGGATGAGCAGTTCTTC. Translation: CSARRDEQFF.

The rearrangement joins TRBV27 to TRBJ2-6; no clear D. This CDR3 contains 14 residues. Trimming removed 5 bases from V and 0 bases from J, with 5 bases in between. Germline V gene sequence: CDR1 MNHEY, CDR2 SMNVEV (reference sequence). CDR3 amino acids: CASSLYSGANVLTF. The CDR3 DNA reads TGTGCCAGCAGTCTTTACTCTGGGGCCAACGTCCTGACTTTC. Combining the CDR3 with reference TRBV27 and TRBJ2-6 gives the whole variable domain EAQVTQNPRYLITVTGKKLTVTCSQNMNHEYMSWYRQDPGLGLRQIYYSMNVEVTDKGDVPEGYKVSRKEKRNFPLILESPSPNQTSLYFCASSLYSGANVLTFGAGSRLTVL.

This chain uses TRBV6-5 with TRBJ2-2; no clear D gene. The CDR3 consists of 15 residues. With 3 bases removed from V and 0 bases from J, the gap between germline ends came to 8 bases. In germline, CDR1 is MNHEY, CDR2 SVGAGI. The CDR3, as DNA: TGTGCCAGCAGTTATACGTTTGCGAACACCGGGGAGCTGTTTTTT. Protein sequence: CASSYTFANTGELFF.